The present TCR beta chain was sequenced within a study of T cell responses to AZD1222 COVID-19 vaccine. Study-wide context: Some second doses came at about 4 weeks and others at about 12 weeks; these were pooled. Study-level results: Repertoires were obtained only post-peak T cell response. Along spike, vaccine-associated CD4 TCRs were found throughout, with dominance at 160-218 and 743-854.

Data came from immunoSEQ multiplex PCR; TCRdb stores just in-frame clones and leaves some out. There are around 150,000 clones in the sample; about 90% occur only once, and 1.9% lies in the top ten. V was trimmed by 4 bases and J by 5 bases, leaving 18 bases between them. The germline gives CDR1 SGHDT, CDR2 YYEEEE. The CDR3 extends over 16 amino acids. Comment on this clone: What it recognizes is unknown.

The source material was peripheral blood, sampled on day 0 of AZD1222 vaccination. This clonotype was obtained from an adult in good health. This chain links TRBV5-6 with TRBJ2-2; D is possibly TRBD1 or TRBD2 (6 bases each). CDR3 region: CASSPGGPMTTGELFF. The CDR3 DNA reads TGTGCCAGCAGCCCCGGGGGCCCGATGACGACCGGGGAGCTGTTTTTT.